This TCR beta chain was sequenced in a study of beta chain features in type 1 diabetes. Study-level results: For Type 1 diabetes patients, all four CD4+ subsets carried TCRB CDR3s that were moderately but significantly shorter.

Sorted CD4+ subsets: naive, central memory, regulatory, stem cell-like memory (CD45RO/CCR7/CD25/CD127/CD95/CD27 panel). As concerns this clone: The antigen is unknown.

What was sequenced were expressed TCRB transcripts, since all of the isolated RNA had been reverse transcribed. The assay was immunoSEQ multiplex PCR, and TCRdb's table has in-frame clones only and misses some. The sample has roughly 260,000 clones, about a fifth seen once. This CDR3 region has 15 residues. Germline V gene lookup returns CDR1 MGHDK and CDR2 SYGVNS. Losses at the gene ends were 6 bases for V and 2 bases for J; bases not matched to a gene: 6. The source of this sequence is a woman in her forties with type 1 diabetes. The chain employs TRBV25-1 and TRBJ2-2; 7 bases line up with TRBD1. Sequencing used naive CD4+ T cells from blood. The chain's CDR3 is CASRGTVYNTGELFF. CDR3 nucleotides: TGTGCCAGCAGGGGGACAGTATATAACACCGGGGAGCTGTTTTTT.